This T cell receptor (beta chain) was sequenced during a study of CD8 T cells in Susac syndrome. Study-wide results and caveats: That the number of individuals in its TCR sequencing and HLA analysis was relatively small was acknowledged by the study.

An amount of RNA that ranged from roughly 0.45 to 1 ug was reverse transcribed with random hexamers. The CDR3 of TCR beta was amplified by immunoSEQ multiplex PCR across 54 Vbeta and 13 Jbeta. MiXCR, run by TCRdb on the immunoSEQ multiplex PCR reads, gives a single entry per CDR3 protein. The data contain around 180,000 distinct CDR3 sequences, approximately 95% of them singletons. In blood CD8+ and CD4+ T cells, TCR beta underwent sequencing. Both CD4+ and CD8+ T cells were negatively isolated, and TEMRA cells underwent FACS enrichment. Germline V gene lookup returns CDR1 WNHNN and CDR2 SYGVQD (reference sequence). The CDR3 has 14 amino acids. Trimming pared 2 bases from V and 9 bases from J, leaving 14 bases between. About this clonotype itself: The antigen is undetermined.

This receptor was taken from a human donor with multiple sclerosis. V is TRBV10-1 and J is TRBJ2-1, with a tentative D call TRBD1 (6 bases). Sequences were obtained from CD8+ T cells from PBMCs. The chain's CDR3 is CASSEVGLGGEQFF. CDR3 nucleotide sequence: TGCGCCAGCAGTGAGGTGGGCTTAGGGGGTGAGCAGTTCTTC.